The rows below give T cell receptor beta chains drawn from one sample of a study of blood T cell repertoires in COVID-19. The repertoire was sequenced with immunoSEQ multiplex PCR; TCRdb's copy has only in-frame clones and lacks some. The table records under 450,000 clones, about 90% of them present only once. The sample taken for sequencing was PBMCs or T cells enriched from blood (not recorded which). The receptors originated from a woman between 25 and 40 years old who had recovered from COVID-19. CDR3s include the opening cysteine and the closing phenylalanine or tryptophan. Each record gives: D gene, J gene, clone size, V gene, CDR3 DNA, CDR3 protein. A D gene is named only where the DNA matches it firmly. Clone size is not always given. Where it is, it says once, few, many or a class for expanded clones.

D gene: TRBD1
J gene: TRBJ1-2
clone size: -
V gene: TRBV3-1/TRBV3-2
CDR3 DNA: TGTGCCAGCAGCCAACCGGGACAGGGGGTGAATGGCTACACCTTC
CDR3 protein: CASSQPGQGVNGYTF

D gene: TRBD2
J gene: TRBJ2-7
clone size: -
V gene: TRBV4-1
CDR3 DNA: TGCGCCAGCAGCCAAGGCGGGGGGGCCAGCTCCTACGAGCAGTACTTC
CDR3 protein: CASSQGGGASSYEQYF

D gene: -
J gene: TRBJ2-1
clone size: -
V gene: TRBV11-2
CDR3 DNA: TGTGCCAGCAGCTTAGATCCCGGAGGGAAGAATGAGCAGTTCTTC
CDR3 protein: CASSLDPGGKNEQFF

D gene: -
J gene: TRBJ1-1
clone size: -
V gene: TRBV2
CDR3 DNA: TGTGCCAGCCTAGTGGGGAACACTGAAGCTTTCTTT
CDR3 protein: CASLVGNTEAFF

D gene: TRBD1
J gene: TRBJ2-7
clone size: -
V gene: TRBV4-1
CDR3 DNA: TGCGCCAGCAGCCCCCTTAACAGGGGAATGAGCTCCTACGAGCAGTACTTC
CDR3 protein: CASSPLNRGMSSYEQYF

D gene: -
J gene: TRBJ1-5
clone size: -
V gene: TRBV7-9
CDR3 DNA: TGTGCCAGCAGCTCGGGACAACGAGGCAATCAGCCCCAGCATTTT
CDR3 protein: CASSSGQRGNQPQHF

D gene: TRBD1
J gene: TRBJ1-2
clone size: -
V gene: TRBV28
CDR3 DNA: TGTGCCAGCAGGTCAGGGGGATCCTATGGCTACACCTTC
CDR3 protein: CASRSGGSYGYTF

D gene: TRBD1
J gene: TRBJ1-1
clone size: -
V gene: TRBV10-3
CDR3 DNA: TGTGCCATCATTGAAAGACAGGGATTCACTGAAGCTTTCTTT
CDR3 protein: CAIIERQGFTEAFF

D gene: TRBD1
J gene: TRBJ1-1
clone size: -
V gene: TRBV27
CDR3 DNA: TGTGCCAGCACGGGACAGGGGGTGACTGAAGCTTTCTTT
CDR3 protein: CASTGQGVTEAFF

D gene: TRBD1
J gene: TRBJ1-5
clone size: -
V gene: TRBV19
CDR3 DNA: TGTGCCAGTAGGAAGGGGGCCTTTCGCGAAAATCAGCCCCAGCATTTT
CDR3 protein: CASRKGAFRENQPQHF

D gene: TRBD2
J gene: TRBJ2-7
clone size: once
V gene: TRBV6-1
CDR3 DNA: TGTGCCAGCAGTGAACCAACTAGCGGGAGATACGAGCAGTACTTC
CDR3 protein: CASSEPTSGRYEQYF

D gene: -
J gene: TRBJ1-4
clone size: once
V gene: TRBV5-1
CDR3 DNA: TGCGCCAGCAGCTTGCAGGCAACTAATGAAAAACTGTTTTTT
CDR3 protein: CASSLQATNEKLFF

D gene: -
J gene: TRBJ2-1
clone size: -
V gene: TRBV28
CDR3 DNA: TGTGCCAGCAGCCCCGGTGGGAGCAATGAGCAGTTCTTC
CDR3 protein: CASSPGGSNEQFF

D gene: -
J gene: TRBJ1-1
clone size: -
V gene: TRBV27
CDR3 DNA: TGTGCCAGCAGTCCGACAGTTAACACTGAAGCTTTCTTT
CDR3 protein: CASSPTVNTEAFF

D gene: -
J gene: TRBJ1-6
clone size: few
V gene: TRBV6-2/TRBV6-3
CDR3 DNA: TGTGCCAGCAGTTACCCAGGGGATTCACCCCTCCACTTT
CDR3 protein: CASSYPGDSPLHF

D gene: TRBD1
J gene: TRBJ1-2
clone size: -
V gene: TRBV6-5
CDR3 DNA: TGTGCCAGCAGTTACTCGGGACAGGGCGCTAACTATGGCTACACCTTC
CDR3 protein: CASSYSGQGANYGYTF

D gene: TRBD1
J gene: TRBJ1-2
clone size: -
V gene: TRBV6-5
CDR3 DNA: TGTGCCAGCAGTTACAGCGGACAGGGGTGGAATGGCTACACCTTC
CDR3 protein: CASSYSGQGWNGYTF

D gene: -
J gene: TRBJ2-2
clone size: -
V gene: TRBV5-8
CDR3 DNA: TGTGCCAGCAGCTTTGCCCGGGTTCGGGGGGAGCTGTTTTTT
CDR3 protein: CASSFARVRGELFF

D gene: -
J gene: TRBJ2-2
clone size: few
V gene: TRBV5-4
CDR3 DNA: TGTGCCAGCAGCCCGGAGGCTGGGTACACCGGGGAGCTGTTTTTT
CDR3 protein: CASSPEAGYTGELFF

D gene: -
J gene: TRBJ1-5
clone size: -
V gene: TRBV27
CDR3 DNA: TGTGCCAGCACGGATAGGCAGGGTAGACAGCCCCAGCATTTT
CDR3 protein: CASTDRQGRQPQHF